The 31 T cell receptor beta chains below come from one sample, sequenced in a study of technical replicates of blood from a few donors. Some clones are missing from TCRdb's copy, which holds only in-frame ones; the method was immunoSEQ multiplex PCR. This sample carries tens of thousands of clones, approximately 90% of them seen once, and the ten largest clones take 0.42%. Material: T cells isolated from PBMCs. The receptors stem from a human donor in good health.

This chain links TRBV9 with TRBJ2-6; the D gene is possibly TRBD1 (6 bases). The CDR3 contains 15 residues. Germline CDR1 SGDLS, CDR2 YYNGEE. Between the trimmed V and J ends, which lost 3 bases and 3 bases, there was a span of 10 bases. CDR3 DNA sequence: TGTGCCAGCAGCGAACAAGGGGGTGGGGCCAACGTCCTGACTTTC. It yields the protein CASSEQGGGANVLTF.

The J gene is TRBJ2-7, the V gene TRBV7-9, with TRBD2 as a possible D gene (6 bases). V was trimmed by 4 bases and J by 7 bases, leaving 14 bases between them. CDR3 length equals 13 residues. Germline-derived CDR1 and CDR2 are SEHNR and FQNEAQ (reference sequence). The CDR3 nucleotides are TGTGCCAGCAGCTCGCAATATAGCGGAGAGCAGTACTTC. Its translation: CASSSQYSGEQYF.

The rearrangement joins TRBV12-5 to TRBJ2-1, with D perhaps matching TRBD2 (6 bases). This CDR3 is built from 14 residues. Germline assignment: CDR1 LGHNT and CDR2 FRNRAP. The V gene lost 0 bases and the J gene lost 9 bases, with 12 bases spanning the gap. The CDR3 spells CASGLVSGVGEQFF. CDR3 DNA: TGTGCTAGTGGTTTGGTATCGGGAGTAGGTGAGCAGTTCTTC.

This clone came up once. V gene TRBV7-2 combines with J gene TRBJ2-7; possible D gene TRBD1, 5 bases. The CDR3 consists of 13 residues. Germline CDR1 and CDR2: SGHTA and FQGNSA. V was shortened by 5 bases and J by 3 bases, with 11 bases between the two germline ends. CDR3 residues: CASSVTGNYEQYF. CDR3 bases: TGTGCCAGCAGCGTTACAGGAAACTACGAGCAGTACTTC. The entire variable domain, with the rest obtained from reference TRBV7-2 and TRBJ2-7, is as follows: GAGVSQSPSNKVTEKGKDVELRCDPISGHTALYWYRQSLGQGLEFLIYFQGNSAPDKSGLPSDRFSAERTGGSVSTLTIQRTQQEDSAVYLCASSVTGNYEQYFGPGTRLTVT.

The chain employs TRBV11-2 and TRBJ1-1, with D uncertain. Trimming left V 6 bases short and J 5 bases short, with 16 bases between. The CDR3 is 14 residues long. Germline assignment: CDR1 SGHAT and CDR2 FQNNGV. The CDR3 region is CASSLRGRGTEAFF. CDR3 DNA: TGTGCCAGCAGTCTTAGAGGCCGAGGGACTGAAGCTTTCTTT.

This clone was seen a single time. The chain carries TRBV27 and TRBJ2-2, with a weak D call TRBD1 (5 bases). V lost 7 bases to trimming and J lost 0 bases, with 12 bases between them. The CDR3 spans 15 residues. Germline V gives CDR1 MNHEY, CDR2 SMNVEV (reference sequence). The CDR3 is CASTYLRANTGELFF. As DNA, the CDR3 is TGTGCCAGCACCTACCTCAGGGCGAACACCGGGGAGCTGTTTTTT.

The V gene is TRBV19, the J gene TRBJ2-3; tentative D call: TRBD2 (6 bases). Germline CDR1 is LNHDA and CDR2 is SQIVND (reference sequence). Trimming took 5 bases from V and 2 from J, leaving 14 bases between them. The CDR3 is made up of 15 amino acids. The CDR3 DNA follows: TGTGCCAGTAGTCCGTCGGTAGCGGACACAGATACGCAGTATTTT. Its translation is CASSPSVADTDTQYF.

The rearrangement uses TRBV5-4 and TRBJ2-7, with 8 positions matching TRBD1. This CDR3 region has 14 residues. Germline-derived CDR1 and CDR2 are SGHNT and YYREEE (reference sequence). After removal of 6 bases from V and 6 bases from J, the junction contained 11 bases not matched to a gene. The CDR3 region has the DNA TGTGCCAGCAACCACCGACAGGGGCGCGGCGAGCAGTACTTC. This gives the protein CASNHRQGRGEQYF.

The chain couples TRBV1 to TRBJ1-2; TRBD1, the table's D call, lacks a check against the DNA. TRBV1 counts as a pseudogene. There are 18 residues in the CDR3. The CDR3 loop is CTSSQEPRQGSAAYGYTF. The CDR3 DNA reads TGCACCAGCAGCCAAGAGCCCCGCCAGGGATCGGCTGCCTATGGCTACACCTTC.

The gene calls are TRBV10-3 and TRBJ1-1; D is unclear. The V end was cut by 4 bases, the J end by 5 bases, with 17 bases between. CDR3 length: 15 residues. Germline CDR1 and CDR2: ENHRY and SYGVKD. The CDR3 sequence: CAISARDREDTEAFF. DNA of the CDR3: TGTGCCATCAGTGCGCGGGATAGGGAGGATACTGAAGCTTTCTTT.

This chain links TRBV18 with TRBJ1-5; no definite D call. The germline CDR1 and CDR2 sequences are KGHSH and LQKENI. The V and J ends lost 5 bases and 2 bases respectively, with 7 bases between them. This CDR3 is built from 13 residues. CDR3 in DNA: TGTGCCAGCTCATATGCGGGCAATCAGCCCCAGCATTTT. It translates to CASSYAGNQPQHF.

The CDR3 is CASSQDSRTSGRAGIADTQYF. The CDR3 DNA reads TGTGCCAGCAGCCAAGATTCGCGGACTAGCGGGAGGGCCGGGATTGCAGATACGCAGTATTTT. The genes are TRBV4-2 and TRBJ2-3; 15 bases line up with TRBD2. CDR3 length equals 21 residues. V was clipped by 0 bases and J by 4 bases; unmatched bases: 14. Germline lookup yields CDR1 LGHNA and CDR2 YNFKEQ.

In its sample, this clone was seen once. The V and J genes are TRBV18 and TRBJ2-5, with 7 bases that match TRBD1. The CDR3 sequence is 14 residues long. The germline V gene has CDR1 KGHSH and CDR2 LQKENI. V was clipped by 1 base and J by 2 bases; unmatched bases: 1. In DNA, the CDR3 is TGTGCCAGCTCACCACGACAGGGACAAGAGACCCAGTACTTC. This sequence encodes CASSPRQGQETQYF. Full variable domain (outside the CDR3, taken from reference TRBV18 and TRBJ2-5): NAGVMQNPRHLVRRRGQEARLRCSPMKGHSHVYWYRQLPEEGLKFMVYLQKENIIDESGMPKERFSAEFPKEGPSILRIQQVVRGDSAAYFCASSPRQGQETQYFGPGTRLLVL.

This clone was seen a single time. The chain employs TRBV19 and TRBJ2-3; TRBD2 matches at 7 bases. This CDR3 region has 15 residues. Germline loops: CDR1 LNHDA, CDR2 SQIVND (reference sequence). The J segment lost 2 bases and the V segment lost 3 bases, leaving 5 bases of the junction unmatched. The CDR3 is CASSIQREFTDTQYF. DNA for the CDR3: TGTGCCAGTAGTATCCAGCGGGAATTCACAGATACGCAGTATTTT.

This chain connects TRBV9 to TRBJ2-1, with a weak D call TRBD2 (8 bases). Deletions cut 4 bases from V and 5 bases from J, with 13 bases between. The V gene's germline CDR1 is SGDLS and CDR2 YYNGEE. This CDR3 is built from 14 residues. The CDR3 spells CASSQGGLDNEQFF. CDR3 coding DNA: TGTGCCAGCAGCCAGGGGGGACTAGACAATGAGCAGTTCTTC.

The chain uses TRBV6-5 and TRBJ1-1; 9 nucleotides align to TRBD1. The V gene end was trimmed by 4 bases and the J gene end by 0 bases; junction bases not matched to a gene: 0. CDR3 length: 14 residues. Germline CDR1 reads MNHEY; CDR2 reads SVGAGI. CDR3 sequence reads: CASSWTGVNTEAFF. CDR3 bases: TGTGCCAGCAGTTGGACAGGGGTGAACACTGAAGCTTTCTTT.

This chain links TRBV6-6 with TRBJ1-2; D might be TRBD1 (6 bases). The V gene's germline CDR1 is MNHNY and CDR2 SVGAGI (reference sequence). The CDR3 sequence is 12 residues long. V lost 5 bases to trimming and J lost 4 bases, with 8 bases between them. The CDR3 sequence: CASSMDSYGYTF. Here the CDR3 DNA reads TGTGCCAGCAGTATGGACAGCTATGGCTACACCTTC.

V gene TRBV9 combines with J gene TRBJ2-1; TRBD2 aligns across 7 bases. Germline V gene sequence: CDR1 SGDLS, CDR2 YYNGEE. The CDR3 is 16 amino acids. Trimming cost V 0 bases and J 9 bases; bases outside gene matches: 12. The CDR3 region has the DNA TGTGCCAGCAGCGTAGTCTGGGGGACTAATCCGAGTGAGCAGTTCTTC. This gives the protein CASSVVWGTNPSEQFF.

The genes are TRBV9 and TRBJ2-7, with a tentative D call TRBD2 (7 bases). The germline CDR1 and CDR2 sequences are SGDLS and YYNGEE. Trimming took off 0 bases at V and 4 bases at J, with 14 bases between the two ends. CDR3 size: 15 residues. The chain's CDR3 is CASSVGEGVNYEQYF. The CDR3 DNA is TGTGCCAGCAGCGTAGGGGAGGGGGTAAATTACGAGCAGTACTTC.

This clone was observed a few times. The chain combines TRBV7-3 with TRBJ1-2, with D perhaps TRBD1 (5 bases). The CDR3 is 12 amino acids. V was trimmed by 4 bases and J by 8 bases, leaving 11 bases between them. CDR1 and CDR2 from the germline V gene are SGHTA and FQGTGA. The CDR3 protein is CASSSPGGGYTF. The CDR3, as DNA: TGTGCCAGCAGCTCCCCCGGGGGGGGCTACACCTTC.

This clone was picked up one time. This chain links TRBV28 with TRBJ2-7; D perhaps matches TRBD2 (6 bases). Trimming removed 6 bases at V and 3 bases at J, with 18 bases between. Germline lookup yields CDR1 MDHEN and CDR2 SYDVKM. This CDR3 comprises 15 residues. In nucleotides, the CDR3 is TGTGCCAGCAGCCCCCATAGCGGTCTAATCTACGAGCAGTACTTC. The encoded protein is CASSPHSGLIYEQYF.

The chain has TRBV28 and TRBJ2-1, with D possibly being TRBD2 (6 bases). V was shortened by 6 bases and J by 12 bases, with 24 bases between the two germline ends. The CDR3 has 15 amino acids. The germline CDR1 and CDR2 sequences are MDHEN and SYDVKM. CDR3 amino acids: CASSSRLVRELGQFF. In DNA form, the CDR3 reads TGTGCCAGCAGCTCACGACTAGTAAGGGAACTCGGGCAGTTCTTC.

This clone came up once. The V gene is TRBV7-9, the J gene TRBJ1-4; weak D call: TRBD1 (6 bases). V gave up 5 bases and J gave up 0 bases, with 7 bases separating them. CDR1 and CDR2 from the germline V gene are SEHNR and FQNEAQ (reference sequence). The CDR3 has 14 amino acids. The CDR3 sequence: CASSRTATNEKLFF. CDR3 sequence (DNA): TGTGCCAGCAGCCGGACAGCAACTAATGAAAAACTGTTTTTT. Full variable domain (outside the CDR3, taken from reference TRBV7-9 and TRBJ1-4): DTGVSQNPRHKITKRGQNVTFRCDPISEHNRLYWYRQTLGQGPEFLTYFQNEAQLEKSRLLSDRFSAERPKGSFSTLEIQRTEQGDSAMYLCASSRTATNEKLFFGSGTQLSVL.

The J gene is TRBJ1-5, the V gene TRBV7-2; tentative D call: TRBD1 (6 bases). Germline V lookup: CDR1 SGHTA, CDR2 FQGNSA. The length of the CDR3 is 15 residues. The V end was cut by 4 bases, the J end by 4 bases, with 14 bases between. The CDR3 region is CASSWGWTANQPQHF. Written as DNA, the CDR3 is TGTGCCAGCAGCTGGGGGTGGACAGCAAATCAGCCCCAGCATTTT.

The genes are TRBV18 and TRBJ2-1, with a weak D call TRBD2 (6 bases). Germline V CDR1 and CDR2: KGHSH, LQKENI. Trimming took 0 bases from V and 0 from J, leaving 9 bases between them. The CDR3 extends over 16 amino acids. CDR3 DNA sequence: TGTGCCAGCTCACCACCAGTAGCGGTCTCCTACAATGAGCAGTTCTTC. Its translation is CASSPPVAVSYNEQFF.

The V call is TRBV2, the J call TRBJ1-1, with D tentatively TRBD1 (5 bases). The V end was cut by 4 bases, the J end by 8 bases, with 14 bases between. The CDR3 is 13 amino acids. The germline V gene encodes CDR1 SNHLY and CDR2 FYNNEI. CDR3 coding DNA: TGTGCCAGCAGTGGCCCAGGGAGGAGAGAAGCTTTCTTT. Its protein product is CASSGPGRREAFF.

In this sample, this clone turned up a few times. This chain joins TRBV19 and TRBJ1-4; D is ambiguous. Trimming shortened V by 1 base and J by 3 bases, and 9 bases separated the two germline ends. The CDR3 totals 15 residues. Per the germline V gene, CDR1 is LNHDA and CDR2 is SQIVND (reference sequence). CDR3 sequence reads: CASSIVGGSNEKLFF. The DNA for the CDR3 is TGTGCCAGTAGTATAGTTGGCGGGTCTAATGAAAAACTGTTTTTT. The full variable domain, completed using reference TRBV19 and TRBJ1-4, is DGGITQSPKYLFRKEGQNVTLSCEQNLNHDAMYWYRQDPGQGLRLIYYSQIVNDFQKGDIAEGYSVSREKKESFPLTVTSAQKNPTAFYLCASSIVGGSNEKLFFGSGTQLSVL.

The chain is built from TRBV2 and TRBJ2-7, with D possibly TRBD2 on 5 matching bases. The CDR3 covers 13 residues. The ends were cut back, 6 bases at V and 5 bases at J, with 14 bases in the middle. Looked up from germline, CDR1 is SNHLY and CDR2 is FYNNEI. The DNA for the CDR3 is TGTGCCAGCAGAGTGGACTTACCCGACGAGCAGTACTTC. It yields the protein CASRVDLPDEQYF.

The rearrangement links TRBV5-5 to TRBJ1-2, with 10 bases fitting TRBD1. Germline V gene sequence: CDR1 SGHKS, CDR2 YYEKEE (reference sequence). The CDR3 sequence is 14 residues long. The trim removed 3 bases at V and 3 bases at J, leaving 2 bases unmatched. The CDR3 spells CASSWDRGDYGYTF. In DNA form, the CDR3 reads TGTGCCAGCAGCTGGGACAGGGGAGACTATGGCTACACCTTC. Full variable domain (remainder filled in from reference TRBV5-5 and TRBJ1-2): DAGVTQSPTHLIKTRGQQVTLRCSPISGHKSVSWYQQVLGQGPQFIFQYYEKEERGRGNFPDRFSARQFPNYSSELNVNALLLGDSALYLCASSWDRGDYGYTFGSGTRLTVV.

About this clone: The junction shows a germline mismatch at one end, possibly a read error. The chain links TRBV7-2 to TRBJ2-3; a weak D match, TRBD2 (6 bases). This CDR3 has 16 residues. CDR1 SGHTA and CDR2 FQGNSA come from the germline V gene. The CDR3: CASSLASGLYTDTQYF. In nucleotides, the CDR3 is TGTGCCAGCAGTTTAGCTTCGGGACTGTACACAGATACGCAGTATTTT.

V and J are TRBV29-1 and TRBJ2-5; TRBD1 aligns across 8 bases. CDR3 size: 13 residues. Per the germline V gene, CDR1 is SQVTM and CDR2 is ANQGSEA. J lost 2 bases, V lost 7 bases, and 6 bases had no gene match. This chain's CDR3 is CSAPGGNQETQYF. The CDR3 coding sequence is TGCAGCGCTCCAGGGGGCAATCAAGAGACCCAGTACTTC. Variable domain in full (rest from reference TRBV29-1 and TRBJ2-5): SAVISQKPSRDICQRGTSLTIQCQVDSQVTMMFWYRQQPGQSLTLIATANQGSEATYESGFVIDKFPISRPNLTFSTLTVSNMSPEDSSIYLCSAPGGNQETQYFGPGTRLLVL.